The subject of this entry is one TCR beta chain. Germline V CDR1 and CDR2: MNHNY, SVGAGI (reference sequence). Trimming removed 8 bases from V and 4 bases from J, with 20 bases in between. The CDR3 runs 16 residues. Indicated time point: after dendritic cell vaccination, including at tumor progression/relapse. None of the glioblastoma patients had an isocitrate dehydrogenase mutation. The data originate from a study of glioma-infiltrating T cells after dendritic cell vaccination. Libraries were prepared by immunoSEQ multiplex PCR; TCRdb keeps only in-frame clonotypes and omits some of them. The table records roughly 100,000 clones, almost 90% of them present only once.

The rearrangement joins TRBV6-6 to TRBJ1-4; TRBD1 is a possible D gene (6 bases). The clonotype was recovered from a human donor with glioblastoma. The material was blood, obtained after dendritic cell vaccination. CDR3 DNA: TGTGCCAGCTACCCATCCCGGGGGGGCATTAATGAAAAACTGTTTTTT. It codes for CASYPSRGGINEKLFF.